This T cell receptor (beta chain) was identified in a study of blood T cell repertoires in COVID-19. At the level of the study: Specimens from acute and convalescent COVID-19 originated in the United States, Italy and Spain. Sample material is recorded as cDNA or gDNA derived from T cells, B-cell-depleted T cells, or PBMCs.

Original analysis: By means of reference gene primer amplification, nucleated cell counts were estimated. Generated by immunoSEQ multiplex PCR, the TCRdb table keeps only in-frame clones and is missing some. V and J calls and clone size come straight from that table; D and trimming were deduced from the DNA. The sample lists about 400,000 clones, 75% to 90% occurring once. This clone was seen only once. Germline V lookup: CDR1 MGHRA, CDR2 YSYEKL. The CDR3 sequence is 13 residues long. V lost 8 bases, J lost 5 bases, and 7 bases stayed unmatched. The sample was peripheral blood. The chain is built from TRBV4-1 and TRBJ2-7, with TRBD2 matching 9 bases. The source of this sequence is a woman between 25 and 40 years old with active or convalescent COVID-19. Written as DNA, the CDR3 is TGCGCCAGCCGCCGGCAGCGGGGGGACGAGCAGTACTTC. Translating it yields CASRRQRGDEQYF.